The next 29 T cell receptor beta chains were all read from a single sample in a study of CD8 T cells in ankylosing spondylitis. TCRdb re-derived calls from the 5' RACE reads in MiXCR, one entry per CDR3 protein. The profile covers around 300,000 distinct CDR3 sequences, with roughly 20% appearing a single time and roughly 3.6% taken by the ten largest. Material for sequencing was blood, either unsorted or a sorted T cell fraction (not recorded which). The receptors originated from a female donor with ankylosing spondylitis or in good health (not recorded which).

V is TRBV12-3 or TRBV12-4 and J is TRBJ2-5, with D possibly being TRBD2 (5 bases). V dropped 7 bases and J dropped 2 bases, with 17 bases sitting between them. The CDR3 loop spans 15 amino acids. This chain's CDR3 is CASTNSGLRQETQYF. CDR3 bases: TGTGCCAGCACCAATTCAGGACTCAGGCAAGAGACCCAGTACTTC.

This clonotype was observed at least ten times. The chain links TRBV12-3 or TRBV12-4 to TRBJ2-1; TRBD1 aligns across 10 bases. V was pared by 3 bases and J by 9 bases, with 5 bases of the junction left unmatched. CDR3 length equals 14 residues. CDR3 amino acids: CASSFGTGVGEQFF. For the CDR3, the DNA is TGTGCCAGCAGTTTTGGGACAGGGGTCGGTGAGCAGTTCTTC.

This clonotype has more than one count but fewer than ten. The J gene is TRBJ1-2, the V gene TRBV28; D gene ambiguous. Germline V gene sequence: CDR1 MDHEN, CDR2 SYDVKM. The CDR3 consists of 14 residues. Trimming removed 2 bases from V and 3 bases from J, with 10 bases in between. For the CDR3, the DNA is TGTGCCAGCAGTTTACGCGGGCTTGACTATGGCTACACCTTC. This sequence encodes CASSLRGLDYGYTF.

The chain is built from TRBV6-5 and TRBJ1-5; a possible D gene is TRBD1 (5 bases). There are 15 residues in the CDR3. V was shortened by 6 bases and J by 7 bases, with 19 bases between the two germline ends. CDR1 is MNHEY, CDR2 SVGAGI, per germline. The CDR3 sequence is CASSDSGAGSQPQHF. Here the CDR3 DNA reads TGTGCCAGCAGCGACTCCGGGGCAGGGAGCCAGCCCCAGCATTTT.

The CDR3 region has the DNA TGTGCCAGCAGCGCAGGACTAGCGGGAGGGTACCAAGAGACCCAGTACTTC. It yields the protein CASSAGLAGGYQETQYF. The chain couples TRBV7-7 to TRBJ2-5, with TRBD2 matching over 15 bases. Germline loops: CDR1 SSHAT, CDR2 FNYEAQ (reference sequence). This CDR3 comprises 17 residues. Trimming took 5 bases from V and 0 from J; bases not matched to a gene: 4.

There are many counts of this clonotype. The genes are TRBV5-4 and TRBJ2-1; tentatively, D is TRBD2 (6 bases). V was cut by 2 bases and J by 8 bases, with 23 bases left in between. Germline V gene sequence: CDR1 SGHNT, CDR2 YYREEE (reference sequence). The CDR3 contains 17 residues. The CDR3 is CASSLEIRTTRGHEQFF. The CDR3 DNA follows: TGTGCCAGCAGCTTAGAAATCCGGACTACCCGAGGGCATGAGCAGTTCTTC.

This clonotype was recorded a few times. For the CDR3, the DNA is TGTGCCAGCAGTTTGAACAGGGTTCAGCCCCAGCATTTT. This gives the protein CASSLNRVQPQHF. The chain is built from TRBV27 and TRBJ1-5; D possibly corresponds to TRBD1 (6 bases). The CDR3 is 13 residues long. Per germline, CDR1 MNHEY and CDR2 SMNVEV (reference sequence). The V end was cut by 3 bases, the J end by 6 bases, with 9 bases between.

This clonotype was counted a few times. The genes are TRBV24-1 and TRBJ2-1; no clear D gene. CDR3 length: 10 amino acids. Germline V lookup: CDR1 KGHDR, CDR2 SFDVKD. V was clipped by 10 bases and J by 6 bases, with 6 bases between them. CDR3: CATGSNEQFF. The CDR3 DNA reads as TGTGCCACAGGGTCCAATGAGCAGTTCTTC.

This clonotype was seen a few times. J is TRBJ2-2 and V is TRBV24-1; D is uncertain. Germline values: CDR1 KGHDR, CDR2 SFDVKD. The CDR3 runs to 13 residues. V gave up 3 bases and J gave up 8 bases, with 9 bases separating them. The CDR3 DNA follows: TGTGCCACCAGTGATCCGTGGGGAGGGGAGCTGTTTTTT. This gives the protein CATSDPWGGELFF.

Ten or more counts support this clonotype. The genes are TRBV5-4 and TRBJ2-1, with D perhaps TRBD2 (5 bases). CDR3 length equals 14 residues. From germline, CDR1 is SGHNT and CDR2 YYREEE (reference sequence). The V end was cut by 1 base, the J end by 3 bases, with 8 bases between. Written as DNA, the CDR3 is TGTGCCAGCAGCTTGTCCGGGAACTACAATGAGCAGTTCTTC. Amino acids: CASSLSGNYNEQFF.

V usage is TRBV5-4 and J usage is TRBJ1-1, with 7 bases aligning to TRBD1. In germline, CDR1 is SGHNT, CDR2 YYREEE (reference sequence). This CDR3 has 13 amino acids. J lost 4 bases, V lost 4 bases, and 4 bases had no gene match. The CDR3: CASSPTGPTEAFF. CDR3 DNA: TGTGCCAGCAGCCCGACAGGGCCCACTGAAGCTTTCTTT.

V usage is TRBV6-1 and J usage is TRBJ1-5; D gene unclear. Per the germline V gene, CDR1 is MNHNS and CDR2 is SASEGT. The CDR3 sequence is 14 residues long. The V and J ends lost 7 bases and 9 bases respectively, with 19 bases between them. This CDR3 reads CASKYRPLTGPQHF. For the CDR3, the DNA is TGTGCCAGCAAATACCGGCCGTTGACGGGGCCCCAGCATTTT.

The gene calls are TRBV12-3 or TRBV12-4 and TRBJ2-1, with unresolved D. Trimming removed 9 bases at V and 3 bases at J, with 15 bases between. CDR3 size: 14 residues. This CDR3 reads CASLPAVDYNEQFF. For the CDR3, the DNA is TGTGCCAGTCTACCGGCCGTCGACTACAATGAGCAGTTCTTC.

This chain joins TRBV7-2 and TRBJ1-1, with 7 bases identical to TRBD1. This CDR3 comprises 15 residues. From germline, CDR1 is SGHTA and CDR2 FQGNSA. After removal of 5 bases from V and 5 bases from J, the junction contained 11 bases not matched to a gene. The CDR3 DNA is TGTGCCAGCAGCCGGGACAGAGAACCGACTACTGAAGCTTTCTTT. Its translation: CASSRDREPTTEAFF.

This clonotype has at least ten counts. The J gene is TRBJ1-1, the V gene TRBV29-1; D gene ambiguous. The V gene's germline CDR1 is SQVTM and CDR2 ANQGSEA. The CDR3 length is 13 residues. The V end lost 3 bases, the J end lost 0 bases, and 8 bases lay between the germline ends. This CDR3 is CSVEAGMNTEAFF. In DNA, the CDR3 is TGCAGCGTTGAGGCGGGGATGAACACTGAAGCTTTCTTT.

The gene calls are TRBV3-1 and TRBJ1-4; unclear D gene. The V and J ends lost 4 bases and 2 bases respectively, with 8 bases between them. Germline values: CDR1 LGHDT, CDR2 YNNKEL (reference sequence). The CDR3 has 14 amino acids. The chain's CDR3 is CASSPRRTNEKLFF. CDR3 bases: TGTGCCAGCAGCCCGAGGAGGACTAATGAAAAACTGTTTTTT.

The CDR3 nucleotides are TGTGCCAGCAGTTTAGGGGCCACTCCCTCGGGGCAGTACTTC. Translation gives CASSLGATPSGQYF. This chain joins TRBV12-3 or TRBV12-4 and TRBJ2-7; no firm D call. With 1 base removed from V and 9 bases from J, the gap between germline ends came to 16 bases. The CDR3 runs 14 residues.

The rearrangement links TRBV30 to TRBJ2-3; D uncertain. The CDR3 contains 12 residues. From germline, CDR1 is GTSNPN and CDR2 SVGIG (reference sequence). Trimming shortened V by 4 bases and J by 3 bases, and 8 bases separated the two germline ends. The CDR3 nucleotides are TGTGCCTGGAACTTGGCGACAGATACGCAGTATTTT. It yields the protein CAWNLATDTQYF.

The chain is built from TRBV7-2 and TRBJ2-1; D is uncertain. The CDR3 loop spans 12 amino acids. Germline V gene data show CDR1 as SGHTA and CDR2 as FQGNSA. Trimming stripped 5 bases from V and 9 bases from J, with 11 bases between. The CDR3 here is CASSPPGAEQFF. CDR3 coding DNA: TGTGCCAGCAGCCCCCCTGGAGCTGAGCAGTTCTTC.

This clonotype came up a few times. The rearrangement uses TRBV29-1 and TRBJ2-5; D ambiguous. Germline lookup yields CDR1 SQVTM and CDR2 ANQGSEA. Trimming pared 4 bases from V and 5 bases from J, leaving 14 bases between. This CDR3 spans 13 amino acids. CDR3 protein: CSVGPIVQETQYF. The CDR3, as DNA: TGCAGCGTTGGTCCTATCGTTCAGGAGACCCAGTACTTC. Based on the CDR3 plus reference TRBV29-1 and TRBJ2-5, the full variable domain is SAVISQKPSRDICQRGTSLTIQCQVDSQVTMMFWYRQQPGQSLTLIATANQGSEATYESGFVIDKFPISRPNLTFSTLTVSNMSPEDSSIYLCSVGPIVQETQYFGPGTRLLVL.

CDR3 protein: CASSEGQAPYNEQFF. The CDR3 bases are TGCGCCAGCAGTGAGGGCCAGGCCCCCTACAATGAGCAGTTCTTC. The chain recombines TRBV10-1 with TRBJ2-1; D uncertain. V lost 2 bases, J lost 2 bases, and 10 bases lay in between. The length of the CDR3 is 15 residues. CDR1 is WNHNN and CDR2 is SYGVQD in the germline V gene (reference sequence).

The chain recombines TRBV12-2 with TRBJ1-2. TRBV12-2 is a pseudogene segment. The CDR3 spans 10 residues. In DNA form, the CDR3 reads TGTGCAAGTCCCGACCATGGCTACACCTTC. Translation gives CASPDHGYTF.

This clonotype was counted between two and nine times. The CDR3 is CASSPIAGEGHNEQFF. CDR3 sequence (DNA): TGTGCCAGCAGCCCAATAGCGGGAGAGGGACACAATGAGCAGTTCTTC. The J gene is TRBJ2-1, the V gene TRBV12-3 or TRBV12-4, with 9 nucleotides matching TRBD2. With V trimmed by 6 bases and J by 5 bases, 11 bases remained unmatched. The CDR3 spans 16 residues.

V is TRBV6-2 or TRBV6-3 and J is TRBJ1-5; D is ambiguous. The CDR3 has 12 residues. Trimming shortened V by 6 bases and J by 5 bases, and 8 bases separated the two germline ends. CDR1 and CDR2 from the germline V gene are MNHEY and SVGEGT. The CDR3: CASSSRDQPQHF. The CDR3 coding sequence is TGTGCCAGCAGCTCGCGGGATCAGCCCCAGCATTTT.

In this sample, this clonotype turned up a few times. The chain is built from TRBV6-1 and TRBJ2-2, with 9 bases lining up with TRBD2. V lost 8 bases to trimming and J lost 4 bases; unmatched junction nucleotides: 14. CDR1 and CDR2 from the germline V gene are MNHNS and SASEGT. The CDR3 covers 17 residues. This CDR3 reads CASSAAGGFVGTGELFF. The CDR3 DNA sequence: TGTGCCAGCTCCGCGGCGGGAGGGTTCGTGGGCACCGGGGAGCTGTTTTTT.

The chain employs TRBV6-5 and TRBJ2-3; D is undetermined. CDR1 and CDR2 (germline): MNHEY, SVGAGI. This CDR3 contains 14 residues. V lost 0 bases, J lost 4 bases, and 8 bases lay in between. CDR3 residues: CASSYSAQADTQYF. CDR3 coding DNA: TGTGCCAGCAGTTACTCGGCCCAGGCAGATACGCAGTATTTT.

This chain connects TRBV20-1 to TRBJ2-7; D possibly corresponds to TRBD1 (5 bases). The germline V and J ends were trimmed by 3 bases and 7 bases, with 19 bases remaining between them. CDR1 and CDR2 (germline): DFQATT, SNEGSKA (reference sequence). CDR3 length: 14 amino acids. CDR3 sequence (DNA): TGCAGTGCTAGGGAGCAGGGAATCTGGGGTGAGCAGTACTTC. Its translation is CSAREQGIWGEQYF.

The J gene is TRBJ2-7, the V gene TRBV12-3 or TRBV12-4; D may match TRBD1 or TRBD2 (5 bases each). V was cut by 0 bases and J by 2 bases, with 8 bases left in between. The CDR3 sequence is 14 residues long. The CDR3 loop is CASSLAGVPYEQYF. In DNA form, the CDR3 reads TGTGCCAGCAGTTTAGCGGGGGTTCCCTACGAGCAGTACTTC.

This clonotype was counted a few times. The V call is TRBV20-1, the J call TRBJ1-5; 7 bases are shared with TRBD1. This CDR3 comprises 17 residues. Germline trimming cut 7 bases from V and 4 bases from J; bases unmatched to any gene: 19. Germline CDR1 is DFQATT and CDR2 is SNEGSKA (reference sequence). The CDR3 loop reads CSVEGTRTGLRNQPQHF. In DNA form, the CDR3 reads TGCAGTGTTGAGGGGACGAGGACAGGCCTAAGAAATCAGCCCCAGCATTTT.